This TCR beta chain was identified in a study of blood T cells in healthy people across ages. For the study at large: In model experiments, template switching was able to capture about one barcoded beta molecule for every two T cells that were present.

This clonotype was counted a single time. Antigen: not known. The junction and the germline gene differ at one end; a read error may be behind it. Study-level points and caveats: TCR beta diversity, measured per million T cells, fell in a roughly linear way with age.

Primers used in a second PCR of roughly 6 to 11 cycles were a sample-barcoded 5' primer and a J-beta primer mix. Through a template-switch adaptor with 12 random nucleotides, each cDNA molecule received a tag. MiXCR was run by TCRdb on the 5' RACE reads, yielding one entry per CDR3 protein. The profile covers 800,000 or so distinct CDR3 sequences, with less than 80% appearing a single time and 25% to 30% taken by the ten largest. PBMCs numbering at least 6.5 million were isolated per sample. The CDR3 length is 13 residues. Germline CDR1 and CDR2: SQVTM and ANQGSEA. This chain uses TRBV29-1 with TRBJ1-4, with a tentative D call TRBD1 (5 bases). This sequence was found in a young man in good health. Sequencing input: blood. CDR3 in DNA: TGCAGCGTAACAGGCGGGGCGACTGAAGAACTGTTTTTT. Protein: CSVTGGATEELFF.